This is a list of T cell receptor beta chains from one sample in a study of blood T cell repertoires in COVID-19. The method was immunoSEQ multiplex PCR; TCRdb's version includes in-frame clones alone and lacks a portion of them. There are over 45,000 clones in the sample; 70% to 90% occur only once, and around 2.9% lies in the top ten. Sample: peripheral blood. Receptors originate from a woman older than 75 with acute or convalescent COVID-19. CDR3s include the opening cysteine and the closing phenylalanine or tryptophan. A D gene is named only where the DNA matches it firmly. Size is stated for part of the rows, as once, few or many counts, or as a class when the clone is expanded.

j_call clone_size v_call d_call cdr3_aa cdr3_nt
TRBJ2-3 once TRBV7-2 TRBD2 CASRISGGRTDTQYF TGTGCCAGCAGGATTAGCGGGGGGCGCACAGATACGCAGTATTTT
TRBJ1-6 NA TRBV10-2 TRBD1 CASRWTGRDSPLHF TGCGCCAGCAGGTGGACAGGGAGGGATTCACCCCTCCACTTT
TRBJ2-5 once TRBV4-1 NA CASSRQIGVETQYF TGCGCCAGCAGCCGACAGATAGGGGTAGAGACCCAGTACTTC
TRBJ2-3 once TRBV5-1 NA CASSLGAFTSTDTQYF TGCGCCAGCAGCTTGGGGGCCTTTACTAGCACAGATACGCAGTATTTT
TRBJ1-1 NA TRBV29-1 NA CSAEGSVGKEAFF TGCAGCGCCGAAGGGAGTGTTGGGAAGGAGGCTTTCTTT
TRBJ1-2 NA TRBV7-9 NA CASSLDNNYGYTF TGTGCCAGCAGCTTAGACAATAACTATGGCTACACCTTC
TRBJ2-3 NA TRBV11-2 TRBD1 CASSLGMRQGSSTDTQYF TGTGCCAGCAGCTTAGGTATGAGACAGGGATCTAGCACAGATACGCAGTATTTT
TRBJ1-2 NA TRBV18 NA CASSPSGDGYTF TGTGCCAGCTCACCATCAGGGGACGGCTACACCTTC
TRBJ2-5 NA TRBV5-1 TRBD1 CASSPGQGAGETQYF TGCGCCAGCAGTCCGGGACAGGGGGCCGGGGAGACCCAGTACTTC
TRBJ1-1 NA TRBV30 NA CAWSAGQRKNRVEAFF TGTGCCTGGAGTGCAGGACAGAGGAAAAACCGGGTAGAAGCTTTCTTT
TRBJ1-5 NA TRBV19 TRBD1 CASAQGASNQPQHF TGTGCCAGCGCACAGGGGGCGAGCAATCAGCCCCAGCATTTT
TRBJ1-2 NA TRBV7-3 TRBD1 CASSETGAEDYGYTF TGTGCCAGCAGCGAAACAGGGGCAGAGGACTATGGCTACACCTTC
TRBJ1-5 NA TRBV19 NA CASIPDRNSNQPQHF TGTGCCAGTATCCCCGACAGGAATAGCAATCAGCCCCAGCATTTT
TRBJ1-3 NA TRBV30 NA CAWSPQGGNTIYF TGTGCCTGGAGTCCACAGGGTGGAAACACCATATATTTT
TRBJ2-2 NA TRBV10-1 NA CASSDLTGKLNTGELFF TGCGCCAGCAGCGACCTCACAGGTAAATTGAACACCGGGGAGCTGTTTTTT
TRBJ1-2 NA TRBV5-1 TRBD1 CASSWVPGQADGYTF TGCGCCAGCAGCTGGGTCCCGGGACAGGCCGATGGCTACACCTTC
TRBJ1-5 NA TRBV30 NA CAWSGGPNQPQHF TGTGCCTGGAGCGGCGGGCCTAATCAGCCCCAGCATTTT
TRBJ2-1 once TRBV9 TRBD1 CASSEKGTGTYNEQFF TGTGCCAGCAGCGAGAAGGGGACAGGAACTTACAATGAGCAGTTCTTC
TRBJ1-1 NA TRBV18 NA CASSPILLQDTEAFF TGTGCCAGCTCACCGATTCTCTTGCAGGACACTGAAGCTTTCTTT
TRBJ1-5 NA TRBV7-3 TRBD1 CASSSTGDQPQHF TGTGCCAGCAGCTCGACAGGGGATCAGCCCCAGCATTTT
TRBJ1-1 few TRBV15 TRBD1 CATSRGDRNTEAFF TGTGCCACCAGCAGGGGGGACAGGAACACTGAAGCTTTCTTT
TRBJ1-2 NA TRBV29-1 TRBD1 CSVSDRDGYTF TGCAGCGTTTCGGACAGGGATGGCTACACCTTC
TRBJ2-1 NA TRBV11-2 TRBD2 CASSLAPAGGYNEQFF TGTGCCAGCAGCTTAGCTCCAGCGGGGGGTTACAATGAGCAGTTCTTC
TRBJ1-6 NA TRBV7-9 NA CASSPSLSPLHF TGTGCCAGCAGCCCGAGCCTCTCACCCCTCCACTTT
TRBJ2-7 NA TRBV3-1/TRBV3-2 NA CASSGGGWEQYF TGTGCCAGCAGCGGAGGCGGTTGGGAGCAGTACTTC
TRBJ1-1 NA TRBV11-2 TRBD1 CASSFDMRTGGSEAFF TGTGCCAGCAGCTTCGACATGAGGACAGGGGGATCTGAAGCTTTCTTT